These 23 T cell receptor beta chains share one sample of origin, sequenced in a study of blood T cell repertoires in COVID-19. Repertoires were generated with immunoSEQ multiplex PCR, while TCRdb's copy carries only in-frame clones and drops some. The repertoire includes about 250,000 clones, approximately 78% of them detected once, and around 5% sits in the top ten. Sequenced sample: PBMCs or T cells enriched from blood (not recorded which). Receptors were obtained from a man aged 35-49 years who had been exposed to COVID-19.

The rearrangement links TRBV12-3 or TRBV12-4 to TRBJ1-1; TRBD1 agrees at 9 bases. J was trimmed by 10 bases and V by 6 bases; bases with no gene match: 3. The CDR3 runs 11 residues. The CDR3: CASSPDRGAFF. The DNA for the CDR3 is TGTGCCAGCAGCCCGGACAGGGGAGCTTTCTTT.

The rearrangement uses TRBV19 and TRBJ1-2; possible D gene TRBD1, 5 bases. CDR3 length: 14 amino acids. V lost 9 bases and J lost 7, with 21 bases in between. Germline values: CDR1 LNHDA, CDR2 SQIVND (reference sequence). CDR3 DNA: TGTGCCAGCAATGAGTCGGGGGACGGTCGTGGCTACACCTTC. Encoded protein: CASNESGDGRGYTF.

The V gene is TRBV9, the J gene TRBJ2-7; 12 nucleotides line up with TRBD1. The ends lost 3 bases at V and 3 bases at J; junction bases unmatched: 4. CDR1 is SGDLS and CDR2 is YYNGEE in the germline V gene. The CDR3 is made up of 15 amino acids. The CDR3 reads CASSAGTGGFYEQYF. CDR3 nucleotide sequence: TGTGCCAGCAGCGCCGGGACAGGGGGCTTCTACGAGCAGTACTTC.

The gene calls are TRBV7-8 and TRBJ2-3; 8 positions match TRBD2. The CDR3 totals 15 residues. V dropped 1 base and J dropped 4; count of bases not matched to a gene: 4. Germline CDR1 is SGHVS and CDR2 is FQNEAQ. The CDR3 is CASSLVGGLADTQYF. The CDR3 DNA reads TGTGCCAGCAGCTTAGTAGGGGGACTAGCAGATACGCAGTATTTT.

The chain carries TRBV5-6 and TRBJ2-7; D is perhaps TRBD2 (5 bases). The length of the CDR3 is 12 residues. Trimming pared 3 bases from V and 7 bases from J, leaving 11 bases between. The germline gives CDR1 SGHDT, CDR2 YYEEEE. The CDR3 DNA sequence: TGTGCCAGCAGCTCTCCCACGGGGGAGCAGTACTTC. It yields the protein CASSSPTGEQYF. Filled out from reference TRBV5-6 and TRBJ2-7, the complete variable domain reads DAGVTQSPTHLIKTRGQQVTLRCSPKSGHDTVSWYQQALGQGPQFIFQYYEEEERQRGNFPDRFSGHQFPNYSSELNVNALLLGDSALYLCASSSPTGEQYFGPGTRLTVT.

The chain carries TRBV29-1 and TRBJ1-1, with D hard to call. Per germline, CDR1 SQVTM and CDR2 ANQGSEA. This CDR3 is 13 amino acids long. Trimming removed 5 bases at V and 4 bases at J, with 14 bases between. The CDR3 nucleotides are TGCAGCGTTTGGGCAGCTGTTGGCACTGAAGCTTTCTTT. This encodes CSVWAAVGTEAFF.

The rearrangement joins TRBV4-1 to TRBJ2-7; 15 nucleotides align to TRBD2. V shed 0 bases and J 3 bases; nucleotides not matched to a gene: 0. The germline V gene encodes CDR1 MGHRA and CDR2 YSYEKL. This CDR3 is built from 16 residues. The CDR3 bases are TGCGCCAGCAGCCAAGAGGGACTAGCGGGAGGCTACGAGCAGTACTTC. Translating it yields CASSQEGLAGGYEQYF.

J is TRBJ1-2 and V is TRBV5-4; D is uncertain. The CDR3 is made up of 17 amino acids. Germline CDR1 reads SGHNT; CDR2 reads YYREEE (reference sequence). The ends were cut back, 4 bases at V and 3 bases at J, with 22 bases in the middle. The CDR3 reads CASSPSQNTDYYYGYTF. As DNA, the CDR3 is TGTGCCAGCAGCCCCTCCCAAAACACCGACTATTACTATGGCTACACCTTC.

The chain carries TRBV4-1 and TRBJ2-7, with D unresolved. The CDR3 spans 14 residues. Trimming took off 2 bases at V and 3 bases at J, with 11 bases between the two ends. The germline V gene has CDR1 MGHRA and CDR2 YSYEKL. This CDR3 reads CASSQLPRSYEQYF. DNA for the CDR3: TGCGCCAGCAGCCAACTCCCTAGGAGCTACGAGCAGTACTTC.

This chain links TRBV6-5 with TRBJ2-1, with D possibly being TRBD1 (6 bases). Germline CDR1 is MNHEY and CDR2 is SVGAGI. This CDR3 comprises 15 residues. The V gene lost 8 bases and the J gene lost 0 bases, with 14 bases spanning the gap. The CDR3 DNA reads as TGTGCCAGCGTACTCGACAGGACCTCCTACAATGAGCAGTTCTTC. This encodes CASVLDRTSYNEQFF.

This clone was recorded only once. The chain links TRBV12-5 to TRBJ2-1; D remains unclear. V was pared by 0 bases and J by 0 bases, with 21 bases between. The CDR3 contains 20 residues. Per the germline V gene, CDR1 is LGHNT and CDR2 is FRNRAP. The CDR3 sequence: CASGLVPPILLGPSYNEQFF. In nucleotides, the CDR3 is TGTGCTAGTGGTTTGGTCCCTCCCATCCTTCTAGGTCCCTCCTACAATGAGCAGTTCTTC.

The table lists this clone with a few counts. The DNA for the CDR3 is TGTGCCAGTAACGGAGGGGGCAGGTCACCCCTCCACTTT. Its protein is CASNGGGRSPLHF. The rearrangement uses TRBV19 and TRBJ1-6, with 7 bases fitting TRBD1. The CDR3 is 13 residues long. Germline CDR1 LNHDA, CDR2 SQIVND (reference sequence). After removal of 7 bases from V and 10 bases from J, the junction contained 7 bases not matched to a gene.

The V and J genes are TRBV7-9 and TRBJ2-3; D remains unclear. CDR3 length equals 14 residues. CDR1 is SEHNR and CDR2 is FQNEAQ in the germline V gene (reference sequence). Trimming removed 8 bases at V and 4 bases at J, with 16 bases between. DNA of the CDR3: TGTGCCAGCTCAGGTCCCCGGAACTCAGATACGCAGTATTTT. Amino acid sequence: CASSGPRNSDTQYF.

This chain joins TRBV28 and TRBJ1-2; 11 bases fit TRBD1. CDR1 MDHEN and CDR2 SYDVKM come from the germline V gene. The CDR3 covers 13 residues. Trimming removed 10 bases from V and 4 bases from J; junction bases left unmatched: 5. DNA for the CDR3: TGTGCCACAAGGACAGGGGGCTCCTATGGCTACACCTTC. This encodes CATRTGGSYGYTF.

This chain uses TRBV30 with TRBJ2-6, with D possibly TRBD2 on 5 matching bases. CDR3 length: 14 amino acids. The V gene's germline CDR1 is GTSNPN and CDR2 SVGIG (reference sequence). Trimming removed 5 bases at V and 4 bases at J, with 12 bases between. The chain's CDR3 is CAWDPGSGANVLTF. DNA of the CDR3: TGTGCCTGGGACCCGGGGTCCGGGGCCAACGTCCTGACTTTC.

The chain links TRBV10-3 to TRBJ2-7; 11 bases align to TRBD2. The CDR3 contains 15 residues. With V trimmed by 4 bases and J by 2 bases, 4 bases remained unmatched. Germline values: CDR1 ENHRY, CDR2 SYGVKD. The chain's CDR3 is CAISGGLAATYEQYF. CDR3 sequence (DNA): TGTGCCATCAGTGGGGGACTAGCGGCAACCTACGAGCAGTACTTC.

The J gene is TRBJ2-1, the V gene TRBV7-8, with 8 nucleotides matching TRBD1. The CDR3 is 17 residues long. The ends lost 3 bases at V and 5 bases at J; junction bases unmatched: 12. Germline-derived CDR1 and CDR2 are SGHVS and FQNEAQ. In DNA, the CDR3 is TGTGCCAGCAGCTTCCCCCGGCGGCTACAGGGGGACAATGAGCAGTTCTTC. Translation gives CASSFPRRLQGDNEQFF.

V usage is TRBV19 and J usage is TRBJ2-5; no definite D call. Per the germline V gene, CDR1 is LNHDA and CDR2 is SQIVND (reference sequence). V was shortened by 7 bases and J by 5 bases, with 11 bases between the two germline ends. The CDR3 is 12 amino acids. The CDR3 DNA is TGTGCCAGTATGAGTCAGGCGGAGACCCAGTACTTC. Encoded protein: CASMSQAETQYF.

About this clone: One end of the junction does not line up with germline, which may come from a read error. The chain has TRBV18 and TRBJ1-1, with D maybe TRBD1 (6 bases). The CDR3 is made up of 12 amino acids. Germline loops: CDR1 KGHSH, CDR2 LQKENI. In nucleotides, the CDR3 is TGTGCCAGCTCACGGAACAGGGATGAAGATTTCTTT. This translates into CASSRNRDEDFF.

The rearrangement joins TRBV3-1 (or the pseudogene TRBV3-2) to TRBJ2-3, with D unclear. The CDR3 is 15 amino acids. V lost 1 base, J lost 3 bases, and 11 bases lay in between. The germline gives CDR1 LGHDT, CDR2 YNNKEL (reference sequence). The CDR3 region has the DNA TGTGCCAGCAGCCAAGGAGAACACAGAACAGATACGCAGTATTTT. The encoded protein is CASSQGEHRTDTQYF.

This clone was observed once. V gene TRBV7-9 combines with J gene TRBJ1-6; TRBD1 aligns across 7 bases. This CDR3 region has 16 residues. Germline lookup yields CDR1 SEHNR and CDR2 FQNEAQ (reference sequence). Trimming took 3 bases from V and 5 from J; bases not matched to a gene: 7. CDR3 sequence: CASSLSPGQNNSPLHF. The CDR3, as DNA: TGTGCCAGCAGCTTGTCCCCGGGACAGAATAATTCACCCCTCCACTTT.

In the case of this clone: Distinct nucleotide sequences in the sample also encode this CDR3. The chain has TRBV10-1 and TRBJ1-1; D is uncertain. The V end was cut by 4 bases, the J end by 1 base, with 7 bases between. CDR1 is WNHNN, CDR2 SYGVQD, per germline (reference sequence). This CDR3 region has 13 residues. The CDR3 here is CASSARGNTEAFF. The CDR3 region has the DNA TGCGCCAGCAGTGCCCGAGGGAACACTGAAGCTTTCTTT.

The chain couples TRBV5-1 to TRBJ2-7; D ambiguous. Germline CDR1 reads SGHRS; CDR2 reads YFSETQ. CDR3 size: 15 residues. V gave up 1 base and J gave up 1 base, with 12 bases separating them. The CDR3 protein is CASSLIGYGSYEQYF. The CDR3, as DNA: TGCGCCAGCAGCTTGATCGGGTATGGGTCCTACGAGCAGTACTTC.